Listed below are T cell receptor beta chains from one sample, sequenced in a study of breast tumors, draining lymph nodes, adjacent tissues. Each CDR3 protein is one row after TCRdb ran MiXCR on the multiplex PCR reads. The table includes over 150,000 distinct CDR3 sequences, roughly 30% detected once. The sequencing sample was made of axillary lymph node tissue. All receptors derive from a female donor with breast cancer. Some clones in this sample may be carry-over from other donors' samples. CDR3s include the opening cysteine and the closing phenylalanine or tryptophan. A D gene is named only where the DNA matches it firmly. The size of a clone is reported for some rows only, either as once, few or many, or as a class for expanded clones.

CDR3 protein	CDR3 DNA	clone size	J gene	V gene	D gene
CASGLVGLSYNEQFF	TGTGCTAGTGGTTTGGTAGGTCTCTCCTACAATGAGCAGTTCTTC	many	TRBJ2-1	TRBV12-5	-
CASSFGTSDSYEQYF	TGTGCCAGCAGCTTCGGGACTAGCGACTCCTACGAGCAGTACTTC	-	TRBJ2-7	TRBV5-4	TRBD2
CSVDRGQGNTGELFF	TGCAGCGTTGATCGGGGACAGGGCAACACCGGGGAGCTGTTTTTT	many	TRBJ2-2	TRBV29-1	TRBD1
CASSFGPSGGGTTDTQYF	TGTGCCAGCAGCTTCGGCCCTAGCGGGGGGGGAACCACAGATACGCAGTATTTT	-	TRBJ2-3	TRBV12-3/TRBV12-4	TRBD2
CASSGGPYEQYF	TGTGCCAGCAGTGGGGGACCATACGAGCAGTACTTC	many	TRBJ2-7	TRBV6-5	-
CASSSLGARETQYF	TGTGCCAGCAGTTCTCTGGGGGCACGAGAGACCCAGTACTTC	once	TRBJ2-5	TRBV12-3/TRBV12-4	-
CASIGIPDEKLFF	TGTGCCAGCATTGGAATCCCGGACGAAAAACTGTTTTTT	many	TRBJ1-4	TRBV2	-
CASSLATSAIYNEQFF	TGTGCCAGCAGCTTAGCGACTAGCGCCATCTACAATGAGCAGTTCTTC	-	TRBJ2-1	TRBV7-9	TRBD2
CASSFGRTSGNRRGTGELFF	TGTGCCAGCAGCTTCGGCCGGACTAGCGGGAATCGGAGAGGCACCGGGGAGCTGTTTTTT	many	TRBJ2-2	TRBV11-2	TRBD2
CSLRTGGDEKLFF	TGCAGCTTAAGGACAGGGGGGGATGAAAAACTGTTTTTT	-	TRBJ1-4	TRBV29-1	TRBD1
CSAYRGGDTQYF	TGCAGTGCTTACAGGGGTGGGGATACGCAGTATTTT	once	TRBJ2-3	TRBV20-1	TRBD1
CAIAHPGGREAFF	TGTGCCATCGCTCATCCAGGGGGAAGAGAAGCTTTCTTT	few	TRBJ1-1	TRBV10-3	TRBD1
CASSPHPANTEAFF	TGTGCCAGCAGCCCCCACCCTGCGAACACTGAAGCTTTCTTT	few	TRBJ1-1	TRBV9	-
CASMLQGFAYGCTF	-	-	TRBJ1-2	TRBV19	-
CASSQKGKGTNEKLFF	TGTGCCAGCAGCCAGAAGGGTAAAGGAACTAATGAAAAACTGTTTTTT	-	TRBJ1-4	TRBV3-1	-
CATSSQMRGDSPLHF	TGTGCCACCAGCAGTCAGATGCGGGGCGATTCACCCCTCCACTTT	-	TRBJ1-6	TRBV15	-
CASSPGTSGNTVYNEQFF	TGTGCCAGCAGCCCTGGGACTAGCGGGAATACGGTATACAATGAGCAGTTCTTC	many	TRBJ2-1	TRBV7-8	TRBD2
CASSQDWMGEAFF	TGCGCCAGCAGCCAGGACTGGATGGGGGAAGCTTTCTTT	few	TRBJ1-1	TRBV10-2	-